The clone carrying this TCR beta chain was observed a handful of times. Under the authors' procedure: Reference gene primer amplification yielded estimated nucleated cell counts. Repertoires were generated with immunoSEQ multiplex PCR, while TCRdb's copy carries only in-frame clones and drops some. That table furnishes V, J and clone size, whereas the DNA furnished D and trimming. This sample carries about 200,000 clones, roughly nine tenths of them seen once, and the ten largest clones take under 1.5%. CDR1 and CDR2 from the germline V gene are MDHEN and SYDVKM. J was trimmed by 3 bases and V by 6 bases; bases with no gene match: 4. The CDR3 has 14 residues. This sample stems from a study of blood T cell repertoires in COVID-19. Study context: Some COVID-19 samples were acute and others convalescent; all came from the United States, Italy and Spain. T cells, B-cell-depleted T cells, or PBMCs supplied cDNA or gDNA.

The material sequenced was peripheral blood. V is TRBV28 and J is TRBJ2-3, with TRBD1 identical over 9 bases. The TCR comes from a young man with acute or convalescent COVID-19. The DNA of the CDR3 is TGTGCCAGCAGCCGGACAGGGGTGACAGATACGCAGTATTTT. Its translation: CASSRTGVTDTQYF.